The present entry profiles one T cell receptor beta chain with its context. It lacks a known antigen. The input lacks base qualities; no much larger clone sits a single base away. This entry belongs to a study of post-analysis software for immune sequencing data (dated by TCRdb to the mid-2010s). A note on the overall study: Disease courses on record covered relapsing-remitting, secondary progressive and progressive-relapsing multiple sclerosis, though some patients had no subtype annotation. The multiple sclerosis patient repertoires were compared with approximately 11 previously published healthy control repertoires from donors aged about 6 to 26 years. A subset of samples was prepared in parallel using single-end sample barcoding, then pooled and co-amplified after Illumina adapter ligation. Results the study describes overall, beyond this receptor: Significantly higher frequencies in patients than in controls were found for a handful of TRBV segments, including TRBV5-6, TRBV5-1 and TRBV20-1. Significantly lower normalized Chao1 diversity was found in multiple sclerosis patients than in controls, suggesting substantial peripheral T-cell clonal expansion. The control group was slightly older than the multiple sclerosis patient group. Direct clustering with F measure revealed strong co-clustering of samples prepared in the same batch, which led to a batch-effect correction.

The library was produced with PCR. These reads were obtained on an Illumina HiSeq 2500. To reduce PCR and sequencing biases, unique molecular identifiers were built into the TCR beta cDNA libraries. Per 1 to 10 million input T cells, approximately 500,000 cDNA molecules were obtained, such that each molecule approximated one T cell. The patient libraries were prepared and sequenced using the same protocol as the earlier healthy control dataset. Samples belonging to the same batch were prepared together, multiplexed and sequenced on a shared HiSeq lane. Per the source publication's procedure: MIGEC was used to process the raw barcoded reads, and molecular identifier groups with only a single read were discarded before consensus assembly and CDR3 extraction. Clonotype tables were post-analysed with VDJtools, and diversity was normalized by down-sampling all datasets to the smallest sample size. To correct batch-related cross-sample contamination, repertoire overlap clustering matched CDR3 amino acid sequences but not nucleotide sequences. TCRdb applied fastp at Q25 and MiXCR to the public reads, then kept only in-frame beta chains. Rows are unified per CDR3 protein, each entry keeping the most common DNA and genes. TCRdb's processing, not the authors', yielded these V and J calls. The sample contains 550,000 to 700,000 distinct CDR3 sequences, 44% of them found a single time. Clones ranked in the top ten supply under 2% of the sample.

The germline V gene provides CDR1 SGHRS and CDR2 YFSETQ. Counted from cysteine to phenylalanine, this CDR3 has 17 amino acids. Of all the DNA, just the CDR3 is kept, 51 bases in frame from base 1. V is shortened by 5 bases, J by 0 bases, and the region joining them spans 15 bases. TCR beta repertoires were profiled from peripheral blood of 13 young patients with multiple sclerosis to demonstrate the VDJtools post-analysis software. The multiple sclerosis patients were children and adolescents between roughly 6 and 16 years of age. Sequencing was done on a sample of blood. Recombination linked TRBV5-1 to TRBJ2-6; the D gene is unclear. This TCR was sampled from a girl aged 5 to 17 with multiple sclerosis. DNA sequence: TGCGCCAGCAGTTACGACACGTTGGCCTCTGGGGCCAACGTCCTGACTTTC. This yields the protein CASSYDTLASGANVLTF.